The 18 T cell receptor beta chains below all came from one sample that was sequenced in a study of blood T cells in healthy people across ages (dated by TCRdb to the mid-2010s). The method behind the library was 5' RACE. Sequencing was carried out with an Illumina HiSeq 2500. A second roughly 6 to 11 cycle PCR used a sample-barcoded 5' primer and a J-beta primer mix. TCRdb trimmed the raw reads at Q25, called clones with MiXCR and kept productive beta chains. All rows with the same CDR3 protein become a single entry with the most common DNA and genes. This sample has about 810,000 distinct CDR3 sequences in its table, and 35% to 40% of those were observed once. Clones ranked in the top ten supply 10% to 15% of the sample. Sequencing was carried out using blood. The receptor set was obtained from a man between 18 and 35 years old in good health.

The V and J genes are TRBV7-3 and TRBJ2-3, with a possible D match to TRBD1 (6 bases). Germline CDR1 and CDR2: SGHTA and FQGTGA. Trimming stripped 8 bases from V and 3 bases from J, with 12 bases between. This CDR3 has 13 residues. The CDR3 is CASGLTGTDTQYF. DNA for the CDR3: TGTGCCAGCGGCCTAACAGGGACAGATACGCAGTATTTT.

This clonotype has more than one count but fewer than ten. The CDR3 sequence is CAISESWEDGYTF. The CDR3, as DNA: TGTGCCATCAGTGAGTCGTGGGAGGATGGCTACACCTTC. The genes are TRBV10-3 and TRBJ1-2; D unresolved. V was cut by 0 bases and J by 6 bases, with 8 bases left in between. This CDR3 has 13 amino acids. CDR1 and CDR2 from the germline V gene are ENHRY and SYGVKD.

The chain couples TRBV5-1 to TRBJ2-3; 8 bases align to TRBD1. The CDR3 has 15 residues. V lost 4 bases and J lost 1; bases outside the gene matches: 5. The germline CDR1 and CDR2 sequences are SGHRS and YFSETQ. The CDR3 is CASSVGQGGTDTQYF. In nucleotides, the CDR3 is TGCGCCAGCAGCGTAGGACAGGGCGGCACAGATACGCAGTATTTT.

This clonotype showed up many times. The chain combines TRBV12-3 or TRBV12-4 with TRBJ2-4; 7 nucleotides match TRBD1. The CDR3 contains 12 residues. With 3 bases clipped from V and 11 bases from J, the junction kept 4 bases outside the gene matches. Here the CDR3 reads CASSFDRVVQYF. CDR3 DNA sequence: TGTGCCAGCAGTTTCGACAGGGTGGTTCAGTACTTC.

The chain has TRBV18 and TRBJ2-1; D call uncertain. V was shortened by 3 bases and J by 7 bases, with 4 bases between the two germline ends. This CDR3 comprises 11 residues. Germline CDR1 is KGHSH and CDR2 is LQKENI. CDR3 loop: CASSPKNEQFF. The DNA of the CDR3 is TGTGCCAGCTCACCGAAAAATGAGCAGTTCTTC.

The chain couples TRBV4-2 to TRBJ1-1; D is unclear. This CDR3 spans 16 amino acids. Germline V CDR1 and CDR2: LGHNA, YNFKEQ. The ends were cut back, 0 bases at V and 2 bases at J, with 13 bases in the middle. CDR3 nucleotide sequence: TGTGCCAGCAGCCAAGATTCGACACATAGTAACACTGAAGCTTTCTTT. This gives the protein CASSQDSTHSNTEAFF.

This clonotype was seen a single time. The chain recombines TRBV7-9 with TRBJ1-4; perhaps TRBD1 as D (5 bases). The length of the CDR3 is 15 residues. Deletions cut 5 bases from V and 1 base from J, with 11 bases between. Germline CDR1 reads SEHNR; CDR2 reads FQNEAQ (reference sequence). CDR3 sequence: CASSPDGGTNEKLFF. The CDR3 DNA follows: TGTGCCAGCAGCCCAGATGGGGGAACTAATGAAAAACTGTTTTTT.

This chain connects TRBV20-1 to TRBJ1-1, with 9 bases that match TRBD1. Germline CDR1 is DFQATT and CDR2 is SNEGSKA (reference sequence). Unmatched junction bases numbered 11, after V lost 6 bases and J lost 3 bases. There are 15 residues in the CDR3. The CDR3 nucleotides read TGCAGTGCCCGGACAGGGGCGTTGGTGGACACTGAAGCTTTCTTT. This sequence encodes CSARTGALVDTEAFF.

Note on this clonotype: A read error may explain this, as a much larger clone is one base away. The chain is built from TRBV11-2 and TRBJ2-1; D possibly corresponds to TRBD2 (5 bases). V shed 2 bases and J shed 5 bases, with 13 bases lying between them. CDR3 size: 15 residues. Germline V gene data show CDR1 as SGHAT and CDR2 as FQNNGV. Here the CDR3 reads CASSLIRGSDNEQFF. Here the CDR3 DNA reads TGTGCCAGCAGCTTAATCCGGGGATCCGACAATGAGCAGTTCTTC.

On this clonotype itself: A much larger clone differs from this one at a single base, so this may be a read error. The chain joins TRBV7-3 to TRBJ2-1; the D gene could be TRBD1 or TRBD2 (5 bases each). CDR1 and CDR2 (germline): SGHTA, FQGTGA. Trimming took off 2 bases at V and 13 bases at J, with 30 bases between the two ends. The CDR3 loop spans 18 amino acids. The DNA for the CDR3 is TGTGCCAGCAGCTTAGATCCATCGGGACGAAAAAAACAAGAGACCCAGTTCTTC. Its translation: CASSLDPSGRKKQETQFF. Looking up the rest from reference TRBV7-3 and TRBJ2-1 gives the full variable domain: GAGVSQTPSNKVTEKGKYVELRCDPISGHTALYWYRQSLGQGPEFLIYFQGTGAADDSGLPNDRFFAVRPEGSVSTLKIQRTERGDSAVYLCASSLDPSGRKKQETQFFGPGTRLTVL.

This sequence joins TRBV4-3 and TRBJ1-6; D gene ambiguous. Between the trimmed V and J ends, which lost 3 bases and 0 bases, there was a span of 12 bases. The CDR3 has 17 amino acids. Germline V CDR1 and CDR2: LGHNA, YSLEER. The CDR3 region is CASSQREGSSYNSPLHF. CDR3 sequence (DNA): TGCGCCAGCAGCCAGCGAGAGGGTAGCTCCTATAATTCACCCCTCCACTTT.

This clonotype occurred a few times. This chain links TRBV15 with TRBJ2-3; 8 bases are shared with TRBD1. This CDR3 region has 18 residues. Germline lookup yields CDR1 LNHNV and CDR2 YYDKDF (reference sequence). Trimming cost V 5 bases and J 2 bases; bases outside gene matches: 15. The CDR3 DNA reads as TGTGCCACCAGCTCCAGGTCGGGACAGGCGCCCTACACAGATACGCAGTATTTT. Protein product: CATSSRSGQAPYTDTQYF.

The rearrangement uses TRBV4-1 and TRBJ2-4; 11 bases are a match to TRBD1. The CDR3 loop spans 16 amino acids. After removal of 2 bases from V and 5 bases from J, the junction contained 5 bases not matched to a gene. Germline loops: CDR1 MGHRA, CDR2 YSYEKL. The chain's CDR3 is CASSQRTGGMENIQYF. CDR3 DNA: TGCGCCAGCAGCCAACGGACAGGGGGCATGGAAAACATTCAGTACTTC.

This clonotype was picked up a small number of times. The chain uses TRBV20-1 and TRBJ2-1, with D perhaps matching TRBD2 (6 bases). Trimming left V 3 bases short and J 1 base short, with 10 bases between. This CDR3 has 14 residues. CDR1 DFQATT and CDR2 SNEGSKA come from the germline V gene (reference sequence). The CDR3 is CSASRRVSYNEQFF. The DNA for the CDR3 is TGCAGTGCTAGTAGGAGGGTGTCCTACAATGAGCAGTTCTTC.

The chain carries TRBV12-3 or TRBV12-4 and TRBJ2-1; 7 nucleotides match TRBD2. The CDR3 runs 15 residues. The V gene end was trimmed by 6 bases and the J gene end by 3 bases; junction bases not matched to a gene: 8. CDR3 coding DNA: TGTGCCAGCAGCCGGGACTATTCGCGCTACAATGAGCAGTTCTTC. It encodes CASSRDYSRYNEQFF.

The rearrangement uses TRBV7-3 and TRBJ2-5, with 8 positions matching TRBD2. CDR1 SGHTA and CDR2 FQGTGA come from the germline V gene. The length of the CDR3 is 16 residues. The ends lost 5 bases at V and 11 bases at J; junction bases unmatched: 19. CDR3 bases: TGTGCCAGCAGCGCTCGACTAACGGGGGGGCGCAATGAGCAGTACTTC. This codes for CASSARLTGGRNEQYF.

This clonotype was seen at least ten times. The chain is built from TRBV20-1 and TRBJ1-2; D not certain. V dropped 0 bases and J dropped 2 bases, with 7 bases sitting between them. The CDR3 covers 13 residues. Germline CDR1 DFQATT, CDR2 SNEGSKA (reference sequence). The CDR3 spells CSARDHKNYGYTF. The CDR3, as DNA: TGCAGTGCTAGAGACCACAAAAACTATGGCTACACCTTC.

This clonotype was counted many times. This sequence joins TRBV30 and TRBJ1-2, with no clear D. From germline, CDR1 is GTSNPN and CDR2 SVGIG (reference sequence). CDR3 length: 12 amino acids. Trimming stripped 1 base from V and 7 bases from J, with 10 bases between. The CDR3 region is CAWSETLAGYTF. As DNA, the CDR3 is TGTGCCTGGAGTGAAACTCTTGCTGGCTACACCTTC.